The 32 T cell receptor beta chains listed next were all sequenced from one sample in a study of identical twins. Using its own MiXCR run on the 5' RACE reads, TCRdb lists one record per CDR3 protein. The table lists fewer than 650,000 distinct CDR3 sequences, under 8.5% of them singletons, with about 1.6% in the top ten. These same data were also listed under a study on yellow fever vaccine responses in identical twins.

The sample was PBMCs. These receptors were collected from a woman between 18 and 29 years old in good health.

The chain carries TRBV5-6 and TRBJ2-7; either TRBD1 or TRBD2 may supply D (5 bases each). The V and J ends lost 1 base and 2 bases respectively, with 16 bases between them. Germline-derived CDR1 and CDR2 are SGHDT and YYEEEE. The length of the CDR3 is 16 residues. CDR3 sequence (DNA): TGTGCCAGCAGCTTGTGGAGCCGGGACGTGACCTACGAGCAGTACGTC. Residues: CASSLWSRDVTYEQYV.

The V gene is TRBV3-1, the J gene TRBJ2-2; 12 nucleotides line up with TRBD2. Germline-derived CDR1 and CDR2 are LGHDT and YNNKEL (reference sequence). There are 19 residues in the CDR3. Losses at the gene ends were 7 bases for V and 3 bases for J; bases not matched to a gene: 15. This CDR3 reads CASTQLMTSGSGDTGELFF. CDR3 sequence (DNA): TGTGCCAGCACCCAGCTGATGACTAGCGGGAGTGGCGACACCGGGGAGCTGTTTTTT.

This rearrangement joins TRBV5-5 to TRBJ2-2; D may be TRBD1 (6 bases). Per germline, CDR1 SGHKS and CDR2 YYEKEE (reference sequence). The CDR3 has 15 amino acids. V was cut by 4 bases and J by 3 bases, with 13 bases left in between. This CDR3 is CASSPQGSDTGELFF. The CDR3 DNA reads TGTGCCAGCAGCCCGCAGGGGAGTGACACCGGGGAGCTGTTTTTT.

This clonotype was seen only a few times. The genes are TRBV24-1 and TRBJ2-1, with D perhaps TRBD2 (6 bases). V was pared by 4 bases and J by 5 bases, with 17 bases between. The CDR3 extends over 16 amino acids. Germline V gene lookup returns CDR1 KGHDR and CDR2 SFDVKD. CDR3 residues: CATSDPDYPLDNEQFF. For the CDR3, the DNA is TGTGCCACCAGTGACCCGGACTACCCTTTAGACAATGAGCAGTTCTTC.

This clonotype has a handful of counts. This chain joins TRBV20-1 and TRBJ1-1, with D possibly being TRBD1 (6 bases). Germline V CDR1 and CDR2: DFQATT, SNEGSKA (reference sequence). The germline V and J ends were trimmed by 7 bases and 10 bases, with 13 bases remaining between them. This CDR3 contains 10 residues. This CDR3 reads CSVRGERAFF. CDR3 sequence (DNA): TGCAGTGTTAGGGGGGAGAGAGCTTTCTTT.

This clonotype was observed a handful of times. The chain recombines TRBV5-6 with TRBJ2-7; TRBD1 agrees at 7 bases. The CDR3 runs 13 residues. Germline CDR1 is SGHDT and CDR2 is YYEEEE. After removal of 4 bases from V and 1 base from J, the junction contained 2 bases not matched to a gene. Here the CDR3 DNA reads TGTGCCAGCAGCCAGGGACAGTCCTACGAGCAGTACGTC. Its protein product is CASSQGQSYEQYV.

This chain uses TRBV29-1 with TRBJ2-3; TRBD1 might be the D (6 bases). The CDR3 loop spans 12 amino acids. With 7 bases removed from V and 3 bases from J, the gap between germline ends came to 11 bases. The germline V gene has CDR1 SQVTM and CDR2 ANQGSEA. The CDR3 DNA follows: TGCAGCGCCACGACAGGAACAGATACGCAGTATTTT. Translated, it gives CSATTGTDTQYF.

Points on this clonotype: This could be a read error, since a much larger clone is one nucleotide away. The CDR3 region is CASSQGCMGQGAETQYF. As DNA, the CDR3 is TGTGCCAGCAGCCAAGGTTGTATGGGACAGGGAGCAGAGACCCAGTACTTC. This chain uses TRBV4-2 with TRBJ2-5, with 9 bases lining up with TRBD1. V was clipped by 1 base and J by 4 bases; unmatched bases: 10. The CDR3 covers 17 residues. Germline V gene sequence: CDR1 LGHNA, CDR2 YNFKEQ.

This clonotype showed up just a few times. The chain has TRBV10-3 and TRBJ2-1; 10 nucleotides match TRBD2. The junction had 8 bases not matched to a gene; V was cut back by 0 bases and J by 6 bases. The CDR3 consists of 17 residues. CDR1 and CDR2 (germline): ENHRY, SYGVKD. This CDR3 reads CAISESMASGRRNEQFF. CDR3 nucleotides: TGTGCCATCAGTGAGTCGATGGCTAGCGGGAGACGCAATGAGCAGTTCTTC.

This chain uses TRBV4-1 with TRBJ2-4, with 9 bases fitting TRBD1. The trim removed 0 bases at V and 0 bases at J, leaving 9 bases unmatched. CDR1 and CDR2 (germline): MGHRA, YSYEKL. CDR3 length: 19 amino acids. CDR3 sequence: CASSQDPRGQGTAKNIQYF. For the CDR3, the DNA is TGCGCCAGCAGCCAAGACCCAAGGGGACAGGGAACAGCCAAAAACATTCAGTACTTC.

This clonotype was picked up many times. The V and J genes are TRBV20-1 and TRBJ2-2; TRBD2 might be the D (5 bases). The germline V gene encodes CDR1 DFQATT and CDR2 SNEGSKA (reference sequence). Trimming removed 6 bases from V and 3 bases from J, with 14 bases in between. This CDR3 is 14 amino acids long. The CDR3 loop reads CSARPPRDTGELFF. CDR3 DNA: TGCAGTGCCCGTCCCCCGAGGGACACCGGGGAGCTGTTTTTT.

There are many counts of this clonotype. CDR3 bases: TGCGCCAGCAGTGAGGGAGCCAGTGAGGGGGTATGGAGCAATCAGCCCCAGCATTTT. This sequence encodes CASSEGASEGVWSNQPQHF. This chain joins TRBV5-1 and TRBJ1-5; tentative D call: TRBD1 (6 bases). The germline gives CDR1 SGHRS, CDR2 YFSETQ. V lost 5 bases and J 1 base, leaving 25 bases between the germline ends. The CDR3 is made up of 19 amino acids.

This clonotype was seen only a few times. The chain has TRBV20-1 and TRBJ2-7, with TRBD2 as a possible D gene (5 bases). CDR1 DFQATT and CDR2 SNEGSKA come from the germline V gene (reference sequence). This CDR3 contains 13 residues. Trimming left V 3 bases short and J 3 bases short, with 12 bases between. CDR3 DNA: TGCAGTGCTAGGGGGTCGGCGGGCTACGAGCAGTACTTC. It codes for CSARGSAGYEQYF.

This clonotype was detected only a few times. The rearrangement joins TRBV12-3 or TRBV12-4 to TRBJ2-7, with 8 positions matching TRBD1. CDR3 length: 13 amino acids. V shed 3 bases and J 5 bases; nucleotides not matched to a gene: 3. CDR3 nucleotides: TGTGCCAGCAGTTTTGGGACAGGTAACGAGCAGTACGTC. Encoded protein: CASSFGTGNEQYV.

This clonotype showed up just a few times. The rearrangement links TRBV4-1 to TRBJ2-7; possibly TRBD1 for D (6 bases). The CDR3 has 16 amino acids. Germline V gene lookup returns CDR1 MGHRA and CDR2 YSYEKL. V lost 0 bases to trimming and J lost 2 bases, with 14 bases between them. The CDR3 nucleotides read TGCGCCAGCAGCCAAGATAGGGGGAGCAAAACCTACGAGCAGTACTTC. This codes for CASSQDRGSKTYEQYF.

This clonotype was seen only a few times. The chain joins TRBV7-9 to TRBJ1-4; no reliable D call. V shed 6 bases and J shed 5 bases, with 16 bases lying between them. Germline V gene sequence: CDR1 SEHNR, CDR2 FQNEAQ (reference sequence). The CDR3 is 15 residues long. In nucleotides, the CDR3 is TGTGCCAGCAGGCCTCCCAGTCCTCTAAATGAAAAACTGTTTTTT. This sequence encodes CASRPPSPLNEKLFF.

This clonotype was seen only a few times. The V call is TRBV29-1, the J call TRBJ2-1; 11 bases map to TRBD2. The length of the CDR3 is 13 residues. CDR1 and CDR2 from the germline V gene are SQVTM and ANQGSEA. V shed 3 bases and J 9 bases; nucleotides not matched to a gene: 4. The CDR3 region is CSVEGLAEFEQFF. CDR3 coding DNA: TGCAGCGTTGAGGGACTAGCGGAATTTGAGCAGTTCTTC.

Only a few counts were recorded for this clonotype. The genes are TRBV5-6 and TRBJ2-7; 10 positions agree with TRBD2. V trimming: 3 bases; J trimming: 3 bases; junction bases outside the gene matches: 6. The CDR3 consists of 15 residues. The V gene's germline CDR1 is SGHDT and CDR2 YYEEEE. In DNA form, the CDR3 reads TGTGCCAGCAGCTCCGTAGCGGGAGGTAACTACGAGCAGTACTTC. Protein product: CASSSVAGGNYEQYF.

V and J are TRBV5-6 and TRBJ2-1; tentatively, D is TRBD2 (7 bases). Trimming took 4 bases from V and 5 from J, leaving 28 bases between them. CDR1 is SGHDT, CDR2 YYEEEE, per germline. The CDR3 runs to 19 residues. The CDR3 bases are TGTGCCAGCAGCGGAAACCTTCAGAGGGGGGGAGGAAGGAACAATGAGCAGTTCTTC. Translating gives CASSGNLQRGGGRNNEQFF.

This clonotype was seen a few times. The gene calls are TRBV18 and TRBJ1-5; TRBD1 matches at 7 bases. CDR1 and CDR2 (germline): KGHSH, LQKENI. V was clipped by 4 bases and J by 6 bases; unmatched bases: 6. The CDR3 has 14 amino acids. The DNA for the CDR3 is TGTGCCAGCTCACAGGGGACAGTCAGTCAGCCCCAGCATTTT. It specifies CASSQGTVSQPQHF.

This clonotype was seen a few times. V and J are TRBV5-1 and TRBJ2-1; D is unresolved. V lost 1 base and J 7 bases, leaving 12 bases between the germline ends. The CDR3 is made up of 14 amino acids. Germline lookup yields CDR1 SGHRS and CDR2 YFSETQ. The CDR3 spells CASSLRTSPNEQFF. The CDR3 nucleotides read TGCGCCAGCAGCTTGAGAACCAGTCCAAATGAGCAGTTCTTC.

The chain joins TRBV3-1 to TRBJ1-6, with D possibly matching TRBD1 (6 bases). This CDR3 has 16 residues. Germline values: CDR1 LGHDT, CDR2 YNNKEL (reference sequence). Trimming took off 4 bases at V and 3 bases at J, with 13 bases between the two ends. CDR3 sequence: CASSPRGSVYNSPLHF. CDR3 bases: TGTGCCAGCAGCCCCAGGGGATCCGTCTATAATTCACCCCTCCACTTT.

As concerns this clonotype: The junction departs from germline at one end; a sequencing error may be responsible. This sequence joins TRBV5-6 and TRBJ2-1, with TRBD1 matching over 11 bases. Germline CDR1 and CDR2: SGHDT and YYEEEE. The CDR3 is made up of 13 amino acids. CDR3 DNA sequence: TGTGCCAGCAGCTTGGACAGGGACAGGGGGGTCGTCTTC. Translated, it gives CASSLDRDRGVVF.

The chain carries TRBV6-1 and TRBJ2-1; D may be TRBD1 (5 bases). The germline V gene encodes CDR1 MNHNS and CDR2 SASEGT. Trimming stripped 7 bases from V and 0 bases from J, with 22 bases between. CDR3 length: 18 amino acids. DNA for the CDR3: TGTGCCAGCAAACTTCTCCTCAGGGCAATGACCTCCTACAATGAGCAGTTCTTC. Amino acid sequence: CASKLLLRAMTSYNEQFF.

The chain has TRBV18 and TRBJ2-7; 9 nucleotides line up with TRBD1. The ends lost 2 bases at V and 6 bases at J; junction bases unmatched: 8. The CDR3 covers 15 residues. Germline V CDR1 and CDR2: KGHSH, LQKENI. The CDR3 reads CASSPKRGTGFEQYF. As DNA, the CDR3 is TGTGCCAGCTCACCAAAGAGGGGGACAGGGTTCGAGCAGTACTTC.

The chain employs TRBV19 and TRBJ2-5, with TRBD2 matching over 9 bases. The V and J ends lost 6 bases and 7 bases, in that order; junction bases with no gene match: 9. The V gene's germline CDR1 is LNHDA and CDR2 SQIVND (reference sequence). The CDR3 is 14 residues long. This CDR3 is CASRTSGLQGTQYF. The CDR3 DNA follows: TGTGCCAGTAGGACTAGCGGATTGCAGGGGACCCAGTACTTC.

This clonotype was counted only a few times. This rearrangement joins TRBV27 to TRBJ2-3; 11 bases are shared with TRBD2. The germline V gene encodes CDR1 MNHEY and CDR2 SMNVEV (reference sequence). The trim removed 0 bases at V and 8 bases at J, leaving 10 bases unmatched. The CDR3 is 17 residues long. The CDR3 DNA sequence: TGTGCCAGCAGTTTATCAGCTAGCGGGGGGCCCCACGGTACGCAGTATTTT. Translated, it gives CASSLSASGGPHGTQYF.

Only a few counts were recorded for this clonotype. The chain employs TRBV20-1 and TRBJ2-3; TRBD2 agrees at 8 bases. The CDR3 is made up of 16 amino acids. V shed 3 bases and J 0 bases; nucleotides not matched to a gene: 8. CDR1 is DFQATT and CDR2 is SNEGSKA in the germline V gene (reference sequence). Written as DNA, the CDR3 is TGCAGTGCTAGTGACGGGAGACTAGCGAGCACAGATACGCAGTATTTT. This translates into CSASDGRLASTDTQYF.

This clonotype occurred a few times. V gene TRBV7-6 combines with J gene TRBJ2-1; tentative D call: TRBD1 (7 bases). This CDR3 region has 15 residues. Germline V gives CDR1 SGHVS, CDR2 FNYEAQ. Trimming removed 5 bases at V and 4 bases at J, with 15 bases between. The CDR3 loop is CASSPQGGFYNEQFF. The CDR3 DNA reads as TGTGCCAGCAGCCCCCAGGGGGGATTTTACAATGAGCAGTTCTTC.

The chain is built from TRBV6-5 and TRBJ2-2, with a weak D call TRBD2 (6 bases). This CDR3 spans 17 amino acids. With 2 bases removed from V and 0 bases from J, the gap between germline ends came to 13 bases. The germline V gene encodes CDR1 MNHEY and CDR2 SVGAGI. The CDR3 spells CASSYDVASANTGELFF. DNA for the CDR3: TGTGCCAGCAGTTACGACGTCGCTAGCGCGAACACCGGGGAGCTGTTTTTT.

The chain recombines TRBV2 with TRBJ1-2; perhaps TRBD1 as D (6 bases). Germline loops: CDR1 SNHLY, CDR2 FYNNEI. V was trimmed by 6 bases and J by 3 bases, leaving 14 bases between them. The CDR3 is made up of 14 amino acids. The CDR3 here is CASRDSPQYYGYTF. As DNA, the CDR3 is TGTGCCAGCAGGGACAGTCCTCAGTACTATGGCTACACCTTC.

The chain uses TRBV20-1 and TRBJ1-5; tentatively, D is TRBD1 (5 bases). The CDR3 runs 16 residues. Trimming left V 0 bases short and J 5 bases short, with 17 bases between. Germline lookup yields CDR1 DFQATT and CDR2 SNEGSKA (reference sequence). The CDR3 DNA sequence: TGCAGTGCTAGAGATTGGGAGAGGGGTACTGATCAGCCCCAGCATTTT. Translated, it gives CSARDWERGTDQPQHF.